This TCR beta chain derives from a study of T cells in tuberculosis. The sample holds a few counts of this clone. The repertoire was sequenced with immunoSEQ multiplex PCR; TCRdb's copy has only in-frame clones and lacks some. The sample has tens of thousands of clones, under 90% seen once; the top ten hold around 13%. Cells were sorted from thawed PBMC rested overnight and stained with GMM-loaded CD1B tetramer, viability dye and anti-CD3. The lipid loaded on the CD1B tetramers was C32 glucose monomycolate from Rhodococcus equi. Germline CDR1 is SGHVS and CDR2 is FQNEAQ. The CDR3 sequence is 14 residues long. The ends were cut back, 0 bases at V and 4 bases at J, with 10 bases in the middle.

The V call is TRBV7-8, the J call TRBJ2-7; D is unresolved. Sample: CD1b-GMM tetramer-negative cells sorted from PBMCs. The sequence derives from an adult woman with latent tuberculosis. This CDR3 is CASSLALLEYEQYF. The CDR3 DNA is TGTGCCAGCAGCTTAGCGCTTTTAGAGTACGAGCAGTACTTC.